The 28 T cell receptor beta chains below come from one sample, sequenced in a study of cytomegalovirus exposure and HLA in healthy donors. The PCR employed 60 Vbeta primers together with 13 Jbeta primers. Sequencing used immunoSEQ multiplex PCR; TCRdb keeps in-frame clones, though not all of them. This sample has more than 90,000 clones, with around 75% found just once. Sequences were obtained from PBMCs. The receptor source for this set is a woman in her twenties or thirties in good health and CMV-seronegative.

The chain is built from TRBV11-3 and TRBJ1-2, with a possible D match to TRBD1 (5 bases). The CDR3 contains 14 residues. Germline CDR1 SGHNT, CDR2 YENEEA. V lost 5 bases to trimming and J lost 2 bases, with 12 bases between them. The chain's CDR3 is CASSPPRQNYGYTF. DNA of the CDR3: TGTGCCAGCAGCCCCCCGAGACAGAACTATGGCTACACCTTC.

The chain links TRBV5-1 to TRBJ1-2; possibly TRBD1 for D (6 bases). Germline CDR1 is SGHRS and CDR2 is YFSETQ. V lost 4 bases to trimming and J lost 8 bases, with 12 bases between them. The CDR3 covers 12 residues. Here the CDR3 DNA reads TGCGCCAGCAGCCCGGAAGGGGGAGGCTACACCTTC. Its protein product is CASSPEGGGYTF.

The rearrangement links TRBV6-6 to TRBJ1-2, with 10 bases that match TRBD1. Trimming cost V 5 bases and J 0 bases; bases outside gene matches: 3. The CDR3 spans 15 residues. Germline CDR1 MNHNY, CDR2 SVGAGI (reference sequence). The CDR3 DNA follows: TGTGCCAGCAGTCCGGGACAGGGGACTAACTATGGCTACACCTTC. Amino acid sequence: CASSPGQGTNYGYTF.

The chain combines TRBV30 with TRBJ1-6; TRBD1 aligns across 8 bases. This CDR3 is 15 amino acids long. Germline lookup yields CDR1 GTSNPN and CDR2 SVGIG (reference sequence). V was clipped by 5 bases and J by 3 bases; unmatched bases: 6. The CDR3 spells CAWQGQAFYNSPLHF. CDR3 in DNA: TGTGCCTGGCAGGGACAGGCCTTCTATAATTCACCCCTCCACTTT. Variable domain in full (rest from reference TRBV30 and TRBJ1-6): SQTIHQWPATLVQPVGSPLSLECTVEGTSNPNLYWYRQAAGRGLQLLFYSVGIGQISSEVPQNLSASRPQDRQFILSSKKLLLSDSGFYLCAWQGQAFYNSPLHFGNGTRLTVT.

This chain connects TRBV7-9 to TRBJ2-7, with D possibly matching TRBD1 (6 bases). The germline V gene encodes CDR1 SEHNR and CDR2 FQNEAQ (reference sequence). The V end lost 3 bases, the J end lost 6 bases, and 15 bases lay between the germline ends. The CDR3 is made up of 14 amino acids. CDR3 sequence reads: CASSFSLLGGEQYF. CDR3 DNA sequence: TGTGCCAGCAGCTTTTCGCTTCTAGGGGGCGAGCAGTACTTC. Combining the CDR3 with reference TRBV7-9 and TRBJ2-7 gives the whole variable domain DTGVSQNPRHKITKRGQNVTFRCDPISEHNRLYWYRQTLGQGPEFLTYFQNEAQLEKSRLLSDRFSAERPKGSFSTLEIQRTEQGDSAMYLCASSFSLLGGEQYFGPGTRLTVT.

The chain couples TRBV9 to TRBJ2-5, with a weak D call TRBD1 (5 bases). There are 15 residues in the CDR3. Germline CDR1 and CDR2: SGDLS and YYNGEE. Trimming stripped 4 bases from V and 2 bases from J, with 15 bases between. CDR3 coding DNA: TGTGCCAGCAGCCTACGAACAGGTTGGCAAGAGACCCAGTACTTC. Protein sequence: CASSLRTGWQETQYF.

This clone was seen once. The chain recombines TRBV29-1 with TRBJ1-2; D is perhaps TRBD1 (5 bases). CDR1 is SQVTM, CDR2 ANQGSEA, per germline. V gave up 7 bases and J gave up 3 bases, with 15 bases separating them. The CDR3 loop spans 13 amino acids. The CDR3 is CSAGTGTDYGYTF. CDR3 nucleotide sequence: TGCAGCGCCGGGACTGGGACTGACTATGGCTACACCTTC.

The CDR3 loop is CSVFVYGQLNTEAFF. The DNA for the CDR3 is TGCAGCGTTTTCGTTTACGGACAGTTGAACACTGAAGCTTTCTTT. The rearrangement uses TRBV29-1 and TRBJ1-1, with D perhaps matching TRBD1 (6 bases). The V and J ends lost 5 bases and 0 bases respectively, with 16 bases between them. Germline loops: CDR1 SQVTM, CDR2 ANQGSEA. This CDR3 has 15 residues.

Only one count was recorded for this clone. The chain is built from TRBV9 and TRBJ2-7, with 9 bases matching TRBD1. Germline CDR1 SGDLS, CDR2 YYNGEE. The junction had 11 bases not matched to a gene; V was cut back by 4 bases and J by 3 bases. CDR3 length equals 16 residues. This CDR3 is CASSTQQGAFFYEQYF. CDR3 bases: TGTGCCAGCAGCACCCAACAGGGGGCCTTCTTCTACGAGCAGTACTTC.

This chain joins TRBV6-5 and TRBJ1-5; D is ambiguous. This CDR3 comprises 15 residues. Germline loops: CDR1 MNHEY, CDR2 SVGAGI. V lost 0 bases and J lost 3, with 9 bases in between. CDR3 region: CASSYSMRNNQPQHF. The CDR3 DNA reads TGTGCCAGCAGTTACTCGATGCGAAACAATCAGCCCCAGCATTTT.

This sequence joins TRBV30 and TRBJ1-2; D remains unclear. The length of the CDR3 is 12 residues. Germline V gene data show CDR1 as GTSNPN and CDR2 as SVGIG (reference sequence). The V gene lost 3 bases and the J gene lost 4 bases, with 9 bases spanning the gap. DNA of the CDR3: TGTGCCTGGAGCGGCGGGATCTATGGCTACACCTTC. Translated: CAWSGGIYGYTF.

This rearrangement joins TRBV6-5 to TRBJ1-4; TRBD1 agrees at 9 bases. Unmatched junction bases numbered 7, after V lost 5 bases and J lost 6 bases. Germline values: CDR1 MNHEY, CDR2 SVGAGI. The length of the CDR3 is 15 residues. CDR3 sequence: CASSTQGQGHEKLFF. The CDR3 nucleotides are TGTGCCAGCAGTACCCAGGGACAGGGTCATGAAAAACTGTTTTTT.

The sample holds a few counts of this clone. The chain uses TRBV11-2 and TRBJ1-2; no definite D call. The germline V gene has CDR1 SGHAT and CDR2 FQNNGV. The CDR3 extends over 16 amino acids. Trimming pared 4 bases from V and 1 base from J, leaving 16 bases between. CDR3 sequence: CASSSIRRASNYGYTF. The CDR3 DNA follows: TGTGCCAGCAGCTCTATTAGGAGGGCGAGTAACTATGGCTACACCTTC.

V gene TRBV6-5 combines with J gene TRBJ2-7; TRBD1 agrees at 8 bases. The CDR3 runs 11 residues. The germline V gene has CDR1 MNHEY and CDR2 SVGAGI. This chain's CDR3 is CAIGQGREQYF. In nucleotides, the CDR3 is TGTGCTATCGGACAGGGAAGGGAGCAGTACTTC.

CDR3 coding DNA: TGTGCCAGTTCGCGGAACTATGGCTACACCTTC. It translates to CASSRNYGYTF. The chain uses TRBV19 and TRBJ1-2; D unclear. In germline, CDR1 is LNHDA, CDR2 SQIVND (reference sequence). The length of the CDR3 is 11 residues. The V and J ends lost 8 bases and 2 bases respectively, with 6 bases between them.

The chain carries TRBV2 and TRBJ2-1; no definite D call. CDR3 length: 12 amino acids. CDR1 SNHLY and CDR2 FYNNEI come from the germline V gene. Deletions cut 8 bases from V and 5 bases from J, with 10 bases between. CDR3 residues: CASSGRDNEQFF. The CDR3 DNA is TGTGCCAGCTCGGGTCGGGACAATGAGCAGTTCTTC.

This clone was seen only once. The CDR3 DNA follows: TGTGCCAGCAGCTTTGACATTACGCAGTATTTT. The encoded protein is CASSFDITQYF. The chain carries TRBV5-8 and TRBJ2-3; D ambiguous. The V gene lost 2 bases and the J gene lost 8 bases, with 6 bases spanning the gap. The CDR3 is made up of 11 amino acids. Looked up from germline, CDR1 is SGHTS and CDR2 is YDEGEE.

The chain recombines TRBV2 with TRBJ1-5; D is unresolved. The CDR3 length is 15 residues. Trimming stripped 0 bases from V and 2 bases from J, with 8 bases between. Germline assignment: CDR1 SNHLY and CDR2 FYNNEI. The CDR3 protein is CASSEAGTGNQPQHF. DNA of the CDR3: TGTGCCAGCAGTGAAGCGGGCACCGGCAATCAGCCCCAGCATTTT.

This clone was picked up a small number of times. The chain carries TRBV5-8 and TRBJ2-6, with D possibly being TRBD1 (6 bases). V shed 10 bases and J shed 4 bases, with 15 bases lying between them. This CDR3 is built from 14 residues. Germline CDR1 is SGHTS and CDR2 is YDEGEE. The CDR3 here is CAPRGSSGANVLTF. The CDR3 DNA is TGTGCCCCCAGGGGAAGTTCAGGGGCCAACGTCCTGACTTTC.

The gene calls are TRBV6-1 and TRBJ1-2, with 7 nucleotides matching TRBD1. V gave up 5 bases and J gave up 8 bases; unmatched junction bases: 11. The CDR3 is 14 residues long. Germline-derived CDR1 and CDR2 are MNHNS and SASEGT. CDR3 nucleotide sequence: TGTGCCAGCAGTCGAGACAGGGCCCAAGGAGGCTACACCTTC. Translating it yields CASSRDRAQGGYTF.

The chain carries TRBV4-2 and TRBJ1-5; D gene unclear. CDR1 is LGHNA, CDR2 YNFKEQ, per germline. CDR3 length: 16 amino acids. V was shortened by 0 bases and J by 3 bases, with 12 bases between the two germline ends. CDR3 loop: CASSQDRSRNNQPQHF. CDR3 coding DNA: TGTGCCAGCAGCCAAGATCGCAGCAGGAACAATCAGCCCCAGCATTTT.

This clone was seen more than once but under ten times. The chain recombines TRBV6-5 with TRBJ2-5; D gene uncertain. There are 14 residues in the CDR3. The germline V and J ends were trimmed by 4 bases and 5 bases, with 14 bases remaining between them. In germline, CDR1 is MNHEY, CDR2 SVGAGI. The CDR3 DNA reads TGTGCCAGCAGTTGGTCCTTTGGGCTTGAGACCCAGTACTTC. It codes for CASSWSFGLETQYF.

The chain recombines TRBV5-8 with TRBJ1-3, with unresolved D. The germline gives CDR1 SGHTS, CDR2 YDEGEE. Trimming pared 4 bases from V and 0 bases from J, leaving 11 bases between. The CDR3 length is 15 residues. For the CDR3, the DNA is TGTGCCAGCAGCCCCCGACACGGCTCTGGAAACACCATATATTTT. The encoded protein is CASSPRHGSGNTIYF.

V is TRBV7-2 and J is TRBJ1-3; a weak D match, TRBD1 (6 bases). The germline V gene encodes CDR1 SGHTA and CDR2 FQGNSA. Trimming shortened V by 4 bases and J by 4 bases, and 20 bases separated the two germline ends. This CDR3 region has 17 residues. DNA for the CDR3: TGTGCCAGCAGCTCCCTAATAGGGGGAGGGGAGGGAAACACCATATATTTT. Translated, it gives CASSSLIGGGEGNTIYF.

The gene calls are TRBV30 and TRBJ1-2, with 9 bases lining up with TRBD1. In germline, CDR1 is GTSNPN, CDR2 SVGIG (reference sequence). This CDR3 spans 14 amino acids. The junction had 5 bases not matched to a gene; V was cut back by 2 bases and J by 4 bases. The CDR3 is CAWSLDRGSYGYTF. In nucleotides, the CDR3 is TGTGCCTGGAGTCTGGACAGGGGTAGCTATGGCTACACCTTC.

This CDR3 is CASSVFGGQETQYF. CDR3 DNA sequence: TGCGCCAGCAGCGTTTTCGGAGGCCAAGAGACCCAGTACTTC. The chain recombines TRBV5-1 with TRBJ2-5; TRBD2 might be the D (5 bases). In germline, CDR1 is SGHRS, CDR2 YFSETQ. Trimming pared 4 bases from V and 1 base from J, leaving 11 bases between. The CDR3 length is 14 residues.

The rearrangement uses TRBV28 and TRBJ1-2; 7 bases fit TRBD1. The germline V gene encodes CDR1 MDHEN and CDR2 SYDVKM. This CDR3 region has 14 residues. J was trimmed by 5 bases and V by 5 bases; bases with no gene match: 8. The CDR3 is CASSDNRGVYGYTF. The CDR3 DNA follows: TGTGCCAGCAGTGATAACAGGGGTGTTTATGGCTACACCTTC.

The chain carries TRBV5-1 and TRBJ1-6, with D unclear. The germline V and J ends were trimmed by 4 bases and 6 bases, with 8 bases remaining between them. CDR3 length equals 13 residues. Per the germline V gene, CDR1 is SGHRS and CDR2 is YFSETQ. The CDR3 here is CASSEGGNSPLHF. The DNA of the CDR3 is TGCGCCAGCAGCGAAGGCGGTAATTCACCCCTCCACTTT.